This record covers a single T cell receptor (beta chain). What it recognizes is unknown. Generated by immunoSEQ multiplex PCR, the TCRdb table keeps only in-frame clones and is missing some. This sample has over 150,000 clones; 75% to 90% occur once, and the top ten carry around 24%. This sample was included in a study of cytomegalovirus exposure and HLA in healthy donors. General study points: Using the classifier, cytomegalovirus status was reportedly diagnosed with high specificity and sensitivity.

The junction had 10 bases not matched to a gene; V was cut back by 1 base and J by 10 bases. There are 16 residues in the CDR3. In germline, CDR1 is SGHTA, CDR2 FQGTGA. This sequence joins TRBV7-3 and TRBJ2-1; 10 nucleotides match TRBD2. This sequence was found in a man aged 18-30 years in good health and CMV-seropositive. The specimen sequenced was PBMCs. In DNA, the CDR3 is TGTGCCAGCAGCTTAAGGCTAGCGGGAGTAGAGGGGGAGCAGTTCTTC. Translated: CASSLRLAGVEGEQFF.